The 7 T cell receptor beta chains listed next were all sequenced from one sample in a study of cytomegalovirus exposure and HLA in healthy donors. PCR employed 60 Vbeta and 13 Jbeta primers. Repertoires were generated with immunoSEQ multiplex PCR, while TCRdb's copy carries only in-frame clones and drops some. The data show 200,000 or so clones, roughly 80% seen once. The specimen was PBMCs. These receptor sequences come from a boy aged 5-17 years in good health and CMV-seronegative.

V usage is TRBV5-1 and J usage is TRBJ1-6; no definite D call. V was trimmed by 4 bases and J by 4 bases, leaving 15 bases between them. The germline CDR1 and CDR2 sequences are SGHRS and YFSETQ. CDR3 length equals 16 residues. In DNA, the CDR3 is TGCGCCAGCAGCCCCACCAACCGGTCTTATAATTCACCCCTCCACTTT. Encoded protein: CASSPTNRSYNSPLHF.

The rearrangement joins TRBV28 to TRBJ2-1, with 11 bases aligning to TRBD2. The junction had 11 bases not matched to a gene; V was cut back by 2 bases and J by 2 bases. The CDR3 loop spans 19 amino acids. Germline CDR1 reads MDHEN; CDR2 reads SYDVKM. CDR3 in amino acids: CASSLVGLAEISPYNEQFF. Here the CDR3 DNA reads TGTGCCAGCAGTTTAGTGGGACTAGCGGAAATAAGCCCCTACAATGAGCAGTTCTTC.

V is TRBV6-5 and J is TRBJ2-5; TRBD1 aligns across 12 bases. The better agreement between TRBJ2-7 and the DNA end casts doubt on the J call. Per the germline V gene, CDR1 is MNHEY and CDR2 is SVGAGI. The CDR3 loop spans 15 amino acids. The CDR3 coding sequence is TGTGCCAGCAGCCCATGGGACAGGGGGCCCCACGAGCAGTACTTC. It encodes CASSPWDRGPHEQYF.

This chain's CDR3 is CASSFDTQGEQYF. In nucleotides, the CDR3 is TGTGCCAGCAGCTTTGACACCCAGGGGGAGCAGTACTTC. V and J are TRBV7-9 and TRBJ2-7; D possibly corresponds to TRBD1 (6 bases). V lost 3 bases and J lost 7, with 13 bases in between. Germline-derived CDR1 and CDR2 are SEHNR and FQNEAQ (reference sequence). The length of the CDR3 is 13 residues. Variable domain in full (rest from reference TRBV7-9 and TRBJ2-7): DTGVSQNPRHKITKRGQNVTFRCDPISEHNRLYWYRQTLGQGPEFLTYFQNEAQLEKSRLLSDRFSAERPKGSFSTLEIQRTEQGDSAMYLCASSFDTQGEQYFGPGTRLTVT.

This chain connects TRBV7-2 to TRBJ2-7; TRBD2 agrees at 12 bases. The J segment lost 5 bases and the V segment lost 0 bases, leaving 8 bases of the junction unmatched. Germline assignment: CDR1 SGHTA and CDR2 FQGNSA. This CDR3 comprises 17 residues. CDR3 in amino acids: CASSLARLAGAGNEQYF. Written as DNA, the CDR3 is TGTGCCAGCAGCTTAGCCCGACTAGCGGGAGCGGGAAACGAGCAGTACTTC.

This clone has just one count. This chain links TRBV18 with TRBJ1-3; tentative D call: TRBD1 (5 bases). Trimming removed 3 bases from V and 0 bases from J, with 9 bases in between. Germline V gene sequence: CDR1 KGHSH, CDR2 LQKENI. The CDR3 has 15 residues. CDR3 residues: CASSPGGSSGNTIYF. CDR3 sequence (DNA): TGTGCCAGCTCACCGGGGGGAAGCTCTGGAAACACCATATATTTT. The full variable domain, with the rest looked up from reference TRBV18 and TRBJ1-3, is NAGVMQNPRHLVRRRGQEARLRCSPMKGHSHVYWYRQLPEEGLKFMVYLQKENIIDESGMPKERFSAEFPKEGPSILRIQQVVRGDSAAYFCASSPGGSSGNTIYFGEGSWLTVV.

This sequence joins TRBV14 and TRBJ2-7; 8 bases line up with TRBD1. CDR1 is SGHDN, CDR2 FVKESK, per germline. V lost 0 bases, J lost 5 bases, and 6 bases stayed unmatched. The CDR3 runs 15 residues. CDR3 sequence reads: CASSQDRTGLNEQYF. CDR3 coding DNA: TGTGCCAGCAGCCAAGATCGGACAGGGCTCAACGAGCAGTACTTC.